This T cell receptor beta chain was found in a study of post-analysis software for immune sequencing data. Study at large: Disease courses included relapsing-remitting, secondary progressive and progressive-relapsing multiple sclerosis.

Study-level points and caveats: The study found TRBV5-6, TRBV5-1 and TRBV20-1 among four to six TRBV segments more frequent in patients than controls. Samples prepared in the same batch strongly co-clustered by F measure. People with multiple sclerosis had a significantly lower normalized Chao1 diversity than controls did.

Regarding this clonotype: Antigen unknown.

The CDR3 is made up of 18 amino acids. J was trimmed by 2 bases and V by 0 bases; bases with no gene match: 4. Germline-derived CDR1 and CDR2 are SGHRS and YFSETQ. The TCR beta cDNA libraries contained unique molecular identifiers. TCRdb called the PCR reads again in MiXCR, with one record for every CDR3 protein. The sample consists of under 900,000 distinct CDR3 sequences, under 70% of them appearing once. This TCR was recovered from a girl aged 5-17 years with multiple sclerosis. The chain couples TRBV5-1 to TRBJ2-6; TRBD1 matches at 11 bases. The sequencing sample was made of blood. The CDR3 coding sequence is TGCGCCAGCAGCTTGGCCGGACAGGGGGCCGCTGGGGCCAACGTCCTGACTTTC. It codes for CASSLAGQGAAGANVLTF.